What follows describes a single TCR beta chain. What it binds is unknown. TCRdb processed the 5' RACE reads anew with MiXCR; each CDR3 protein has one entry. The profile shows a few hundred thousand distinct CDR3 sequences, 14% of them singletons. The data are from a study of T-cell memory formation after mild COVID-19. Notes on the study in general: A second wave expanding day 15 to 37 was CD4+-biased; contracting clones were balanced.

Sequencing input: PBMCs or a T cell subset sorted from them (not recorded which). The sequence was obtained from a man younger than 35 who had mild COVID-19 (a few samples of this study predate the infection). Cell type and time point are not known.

DNA for the CDR3: TGTGCCAGCAGTCCTCTGACTAGCGGCGCAGAGACCCAGTACTTC. Protein: CASSPLTSGAETQYF. This chain connects TRBV27 to TRBJ2-5; 9 nucleotides agree with TRBD2. The CDR3 totals 15 residues. V shed 5 bases and J 4 bases; nucleotides not matched to a gene: 8. Germline loops: CDR1 MNHEY, CDR2 SMNVEV (reference sequence).